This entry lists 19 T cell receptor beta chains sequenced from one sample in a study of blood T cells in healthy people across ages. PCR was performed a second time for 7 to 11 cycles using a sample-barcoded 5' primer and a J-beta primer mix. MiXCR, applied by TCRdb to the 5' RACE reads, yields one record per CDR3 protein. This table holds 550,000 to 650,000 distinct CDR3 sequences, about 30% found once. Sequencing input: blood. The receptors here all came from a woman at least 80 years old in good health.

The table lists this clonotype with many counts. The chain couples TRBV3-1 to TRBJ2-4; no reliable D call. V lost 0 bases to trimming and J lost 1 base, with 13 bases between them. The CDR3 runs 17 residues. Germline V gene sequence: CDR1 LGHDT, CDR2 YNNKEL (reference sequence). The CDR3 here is CASSQDGTVRAKNIQYF. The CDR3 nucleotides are TGTGCCAGCAGCCAAGATGGCACGGTACGGGCCAAAAACATTCAGTACTTC.

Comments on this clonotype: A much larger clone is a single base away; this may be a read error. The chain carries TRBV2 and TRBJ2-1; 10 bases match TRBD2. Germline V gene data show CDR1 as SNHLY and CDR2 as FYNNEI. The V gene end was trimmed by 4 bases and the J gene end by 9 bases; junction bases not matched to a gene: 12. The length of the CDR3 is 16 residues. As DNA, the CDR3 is TGTGCCAGCAGTGGACATCAGCGGGGGGGCACGATTGAGCAGTTCTTC. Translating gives CASSGHQRGGTIEQFF.

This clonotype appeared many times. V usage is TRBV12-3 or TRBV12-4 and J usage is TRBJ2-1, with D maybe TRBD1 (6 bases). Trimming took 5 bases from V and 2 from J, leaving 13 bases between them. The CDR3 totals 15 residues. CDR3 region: CASSNQGFAYNEQFF. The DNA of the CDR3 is TGTGCCAGCAGTAATCAGGGGTTTGCCTACAATGAGCAGTTCTTC.

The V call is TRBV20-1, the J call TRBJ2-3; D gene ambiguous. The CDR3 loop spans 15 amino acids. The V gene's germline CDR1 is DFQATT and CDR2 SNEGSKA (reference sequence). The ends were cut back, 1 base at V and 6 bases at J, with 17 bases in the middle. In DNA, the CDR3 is TGCAGTGCTAGAGCCCCGGTGAGGCCCTTGGATACGCAGTATTTT. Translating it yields CSARAPVRPLDTQYF.

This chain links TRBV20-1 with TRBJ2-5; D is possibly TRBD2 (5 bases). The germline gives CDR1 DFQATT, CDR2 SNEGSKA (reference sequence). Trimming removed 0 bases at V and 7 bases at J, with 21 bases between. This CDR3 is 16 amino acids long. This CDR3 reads CSARDPKGNPSGTQYF. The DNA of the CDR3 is TGCAGTGCTAGAGATCCGAAAGGGAATCCCAGCGGGACCCAGTACTTC.

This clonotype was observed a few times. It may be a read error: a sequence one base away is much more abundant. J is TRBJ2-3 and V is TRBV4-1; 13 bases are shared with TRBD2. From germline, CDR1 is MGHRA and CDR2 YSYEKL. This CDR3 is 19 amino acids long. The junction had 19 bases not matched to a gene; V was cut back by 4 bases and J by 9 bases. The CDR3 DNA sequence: TGCGCCAGCAGCCGCCCGACTAGCGGGGGGTCGTTTCCCGGGCCCACGCAGTATTTT. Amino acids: CASSRPTSGGSFPGPTQYF.

CDR3 sequence reads: CASTAGRITDTQYF. CDR3 sequence (DNA): TGTGCCAGCACGGCCGGGCGGATCACAGATACGCAGTATTTT. This chain connects TRBV6-2 or TRBV6-3 to TRBJ2-3; unclear D gene. This CDR3 comprises 14 residues. Between the trimmed V and J ends, which lost 7 bases and 2 bases, there was a span of 13 bases. The germline V gene encodes CDR1 MNHEY and CDR2 SVGEGT.

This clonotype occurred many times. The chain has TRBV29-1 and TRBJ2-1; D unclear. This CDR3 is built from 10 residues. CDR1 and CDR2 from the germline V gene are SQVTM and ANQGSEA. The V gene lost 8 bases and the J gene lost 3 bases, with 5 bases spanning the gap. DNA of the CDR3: TGCAGCACCTTCTACAATGAGCAGTTCTTC. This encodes CSTFYNEQFF.

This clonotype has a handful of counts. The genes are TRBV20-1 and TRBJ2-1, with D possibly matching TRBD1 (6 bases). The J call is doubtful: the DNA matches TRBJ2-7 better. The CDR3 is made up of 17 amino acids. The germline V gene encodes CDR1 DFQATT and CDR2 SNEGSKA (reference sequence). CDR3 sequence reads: CSASNGGRGTLYNEQYF. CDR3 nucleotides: TGCAGTGCTAGTAATGGGGGCCGGGGAACCTTGTACAATGAGCAGTACTTC.

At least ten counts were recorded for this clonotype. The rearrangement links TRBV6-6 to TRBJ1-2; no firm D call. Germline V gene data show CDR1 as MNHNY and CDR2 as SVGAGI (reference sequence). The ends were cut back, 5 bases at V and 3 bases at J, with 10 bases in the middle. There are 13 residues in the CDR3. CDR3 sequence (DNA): TGTGCCAGCAGTCCTGGACTCGACTATGGCTACACCTTC. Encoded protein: CASSPGLDYGYTF.

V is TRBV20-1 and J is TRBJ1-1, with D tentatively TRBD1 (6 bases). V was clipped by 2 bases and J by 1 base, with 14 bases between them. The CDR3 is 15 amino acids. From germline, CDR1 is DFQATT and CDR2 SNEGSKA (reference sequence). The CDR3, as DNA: TGCAGTGCTAGATATTCCGGGACACCGAACACTGAAGCTTTCTTT. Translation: CSARYSGTPNTEAFF.

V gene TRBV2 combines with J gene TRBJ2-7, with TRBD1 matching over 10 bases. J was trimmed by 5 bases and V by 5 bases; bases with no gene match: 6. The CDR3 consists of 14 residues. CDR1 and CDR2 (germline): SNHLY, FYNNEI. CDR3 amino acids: CASSPGTGAHEQYF. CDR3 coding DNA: TGTGCCAGCAGTCCCGGGACAGGGGCTCACGAGCAGTACTTC.

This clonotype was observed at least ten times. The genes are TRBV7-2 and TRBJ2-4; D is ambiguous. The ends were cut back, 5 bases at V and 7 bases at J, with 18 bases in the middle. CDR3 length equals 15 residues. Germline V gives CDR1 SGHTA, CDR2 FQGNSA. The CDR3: CASSQTKVGHNIQYF. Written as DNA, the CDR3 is TGTGCCAGCAGCCAAACCAAAGTTGGGCACAACATTCAGTACTTC.

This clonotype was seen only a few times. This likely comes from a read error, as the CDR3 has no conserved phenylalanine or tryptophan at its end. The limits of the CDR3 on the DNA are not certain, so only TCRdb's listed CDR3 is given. CDR3 sequence: CASSLDRVRYTFGS. The genes are TRBV14 and TRBJ2-5; the D call of TRBD1 is as the table states it, not checked on the DNA. Including both end residues, the CDR3 is 14 amino acids long. The V gene's germline CDR1 is SGHDN and CDR2 FVKESK.

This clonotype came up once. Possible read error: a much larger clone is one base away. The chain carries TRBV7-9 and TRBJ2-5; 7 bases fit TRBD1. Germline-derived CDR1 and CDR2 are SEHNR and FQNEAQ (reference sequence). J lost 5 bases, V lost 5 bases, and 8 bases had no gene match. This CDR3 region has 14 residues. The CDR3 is CASSKRQGLETQYF. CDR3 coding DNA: TGTGCCAGCAGCAAGAGACAGGGCCTCGAGACCCAGTACTTC.

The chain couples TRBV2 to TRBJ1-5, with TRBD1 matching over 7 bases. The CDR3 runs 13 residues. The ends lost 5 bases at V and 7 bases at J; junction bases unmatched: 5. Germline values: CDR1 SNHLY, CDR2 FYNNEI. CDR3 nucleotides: TGTGCCAGCAGTCCCCAGGGGGGACAGCCCCAGCATTTT. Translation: CASSPQGGQPQHF.

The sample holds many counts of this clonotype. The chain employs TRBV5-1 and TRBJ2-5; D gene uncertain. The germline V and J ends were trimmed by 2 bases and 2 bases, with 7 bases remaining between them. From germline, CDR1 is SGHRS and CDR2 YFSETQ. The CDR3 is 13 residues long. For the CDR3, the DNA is TGCGCCAGCAGCTTAGAAAGACAAGAGACCCAGTACTTC. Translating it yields CASSLERQETQYF.

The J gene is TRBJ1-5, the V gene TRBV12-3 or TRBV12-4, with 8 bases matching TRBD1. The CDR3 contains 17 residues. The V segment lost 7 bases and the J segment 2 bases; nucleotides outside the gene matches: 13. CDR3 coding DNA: TGTGCCAGCACCACAGGGGGGCAACTCAGGGGCAATCAGCCCCAGCATTTT. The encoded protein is CASTTGGQLRGNQPQHF.

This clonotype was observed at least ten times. The CDR3, as DNA: TGTGCCAGCAGTGAATTCCGGGACCAGAACACTGAAGCTTTCTTT. Protein: CASSEFRDQNTEAFF. V usage is TRBV2 and J usage is TRBJ1-1, with a possible D match to TRBD1 (5 bases). The V end was cut by 2 bases, the J end by 1 base, with 11 bases between. The V gene's germline CDR1 is SNHLY and CDR2 FYNNEI. The CDR3 spans 15 residues. The variable domain in full, with the rest retrieved from reference TRBV2 and TRBJ1-1, is EPEVTQTPSHQVTQMGQEVILRCVPISNHLYFYWYRQILGQKVEFLVSFYNNEISEKSEIFDDQFSVERPDGSNFTLKIRSTKLEDSAMYFCASSEFRDQNTEAFFGQGTRLTVV.